The clone carrying this TCR beta chain was seen only once. The antigen is not known. This specimen comes from a study of OX40 agonist ivuxolimab in advanced cancers. The overall study: Cancers in dose escalation were hepatocellular, melanoma, renal cell and head and neck.

Study-wide results and limits: At 0.1 to 3.0 mg/kg, CD4+ and CD8+ blood T cells expanded clonally by week 6.

Data came from immunoSEQ multiplex PCR; TCRdb stores just in-frame clones and leaves some out. The sample holds tens of thousands of clones, roughly 87% seen once. Per germline, CDR1 LNHDA and CDR2 SQIVND (reference sequence). The V and J ends lost 5 bases and 4 bases respectively, with 9 bases between them. This CDR3 region has 13 residues. The J gene is TRBJ1-5, the V gene TRBV19, with D possibly matching TRBD1 (5 bases). The sample consisted of CD4+ or CD8+ T cells sorted from blood, taken in a trial of the OX40 agonist ivuxolimab. The source is an adult with an advanced solid tumor such as melanoma, head and neck, liver or kidney cancer. The CDR3 nucleotides are TGTGCCAGTAGTCTCAGGGAAAATCAGCCCCAGCATTTT. This sequence encodes CASSLRENQPQHF.